This T cell receptor (beta chain) was obtained from a study of beta chain features in type 1 diabetes. Broader study findings: PCR could preferentially amplify shorter templates, alike in patients and controls.

In this sample, this clone turned up a few times. What it recognizes is unknown. Reverse transcribing all isolated RNA meant expressed TCRB transcripts were sequenced. Using immunoSEQ multiplex PCR, the repertoire was profiled, and TCRdb retains in-frame clones only, with some absent. The data show over 350,000 clones, approximately 15% seen once. The germline gives CDR1 SQVTM, CDR2 ANQGSEA. With 6 bases removed from V and 5 bases from J, the gap between germline ends came to 13 bases. CDR3 length equals 12 residues. Markers CD45RO/CCR7/CD25/CD127/CD95/CD27 served to sort CD4+ naive, central memory, regulatory and stem cell-like memory cells.

The rearrangement joins TRBV29-1 to TRBJ1-2, with a possible D match to TRBD1 (5 bases). Sequenced input: naive CD4+ T cells from blood. The source is a woman under 30 in good health. CDR3 bases: TGCAGCGTAGCAGGGTCGAGGTATGGCTACACCTTC. This encodes CSVAGSRYGYTF. Full variable domain (remainder filled in from reference TRBV29-1 and TRBJ1-2): SAVISQKPSRDICQRGTSLTIQCQVDSQVTMMFWYRQQPGQSLTLIATANQGSEATYESGFVIDKFPISRPNLTFSTLTVSNMSPEDSSIYLCSVAGSRYGYTFGSGTRLTVV.